One and the same sample provided the 18 T cell receptor beta chains below, sequenced in a study of spatial heterogeneity in lung cancer. Each CDR3 protein gets one entry after TCRdb re-called the 5' RACE reads with MiXCR. Of about 12,000 distinct CDR3 sequences detected, 5.5% to 7.5% appear once; the ten largest clones hold approximately 10%. Indicated time point: sample taken at primary tumor resection. In each case, whole RNA from tumor, nontumor lung or frozen PBMC was sequenced unsorted. Sequenced material: normal lung tissue next to the tumor, taken at surgery. These receptor sequences come from a male donor with early-stage non-small cell lung cancer.

At least ten counts were recorded for this clonotype. A library prepared for alpha chains yielded this beta chain as an off-target read; its size is of little meaning. The J gene is TRBJ1-1, the V gene TRBV5-1; D may be TRBD1 (6 bases). V lost 1 base, J lost 0 bases, and 10 bases lay in between. The CDR3 is made up of 15 amino acids. Germline CDR1 reads SGHRS; CDR2 reads YFSETQ. The CDR3 DNA follows: TGCGCCAGCAGCTTGATGACAGGAGTGAACACTGAAGCTTTCTTT. Translation: CASSLMTGVNTEAFF.

In regard to this clonotype: The library was prepared for alpha chains; this beta chain is a stray read, so its frequency means little. Written as DNA, the CDR3 is TGCAGTGTTTTCTGGACACACCAAGAGACCCAGTACTTC. As protein: CSVFWTHQETQYF. V is TRBV20-1 and J is TRBJ2-5; perhaps TRBD1 as D (5 bases). Germline V CDR1 and CDR2: DFQATT, SNEGSKA (reference sequence). V was trimmed by 7 bases and J by 0 bases, leaving 12 bases between them. CDR3 length equals 13 residues.

This clonotype was found many times. Found in a library prepared for alpha chains, this beta chain is an off-target read, and its abundance has little meaning. J is TRBJ2-7 and V is TRBV18; the match to TRBD1 covers 7 bases. The CDR3 runs to 14 residues. CDR1 is KGHSH, CDR2 LQKENI, per germline. J was trimmed by 0 bases and V by 8 bases; bases with no gene match: 7. CDR3 DNA sequence: TGTGCCAGCACCCGGGACAGAGTCTCCTACGAGCAGTACTTC. It is translated as CASTRDRVSYEQYF.

This clonotype is judged medium-sized (0.01 to 0.1%). This beta chain is an off-target read within a library intended for alpha chains, so its frequency means little. This chain links TRBV6-2 or TRBV6-3 with TRBJ1-2, with 12 bases lining up with TRBD1. This CDR3 is 16 amino acids long. The V segment lost 8 bases and the J segment 2 bases; nucleotides outside the gene matches: 9. Germline-derived CDR1 and CDR2 are MNHEY and SVGEGT. The CDR3 coding sequence is TGTGCCAGCGGGGGACAGGGGGCTGACGGCAACTATGGCTACACCTTC. The encoded protein is CASGGQGADGNYGYTF.

Of note for this clonotype: The library was prepared for alpha chains; this beta chain is a stray read, so its frequency means little. The V and J genes are TRBV7-2 and TRBJ2-2; 9 bases match TRBD2. The CDR3 covers 14 residues. Per the germline V gene, CDR1 is SGHTA and CDR2 is FQGNSA. V lost 2 bases, J lost 6 bases, and 1 base stayed unmatched. The CDR3 spells CASSLSGRSGELFF. The CDR3 DNA sequence: TGTGCCAGCAGCTTAAGCGGGAGGTCCGGGGAGCTGTTTTTT.

This clonotype was counted at least ten times. This beta chain slipped into a library made for alpha chains as a stray read, so its size is not meaningful. The CDR3 bases are TGTGCCAGCAGCCAAGATTTGGTAACTGAAGCTTTCTTT. Amino acids: CASSQDLVTEAFF. V gene TRBV14 combines with J gene TRBJ1-1; D gene uncertain. Germline CDR1 and CDR2: SGHDN and FVKESK. The ends were cut back, 0 bases at V and 5 bases at J, with 7 bases in the middle. CDR3 size: 13 residues. The full variable domain, its missing parts supplied by reference TRBV14 and TRBJ1-1, is EAGVTQFPSHSVIEKGQTVTLRCDPISGHDNLYWYRRVMGKEIKFLLHFVKESKQDESGMPNNRFLAERTGGTYSTLKVQPAELEDSGVYFCASSQDLVTEAFFGQGTRLTVV.

This clonotype was counted at least ten times. Within a library made for alpha chains, this beta chain is off target, and its count is uninformative. This sequence joins TRBV7-9 and TRBJ2-1; 9 positions agree with TRBD2. The V segment lost 2 bases and the J segment 4 bases; nucleotides outside the gene matches: 9. CDR3 length equals 17 residues. From germline, CDR1 is SEHNR and CDR2 FQNEAQ (reference sequence). The CDR3, as DNA: TGTGCCAGCAGCTTACGGGACGCGGGAGGGCCGTACAATGAGCAGTTCTTC. This sequence encodes CASSLRDAGGPYNEQFF.

This clonotype has at least ten counts. Being off target in a library aimed at alpha chains, this beta chain has a size of little meaning. V is TRBV3-1 and J is TRBJ1-1, with D uncertain. V shed 0 bases and J shed 1 base, with 12 bases lying between them. The CDR3 length is 16 residues. The germline gives CDR1 LGHDT, CDR2 YNNKEL (reference sequence). CDR3 amino acids: CASSQDQRSPNTEAFF. In DNA form, the CDR3 reads TGTGCCAGCAGCCAAGATCAGCGGAGCCCGAACACTGAAGCTTTCTTT.

By sample fraction, this clonotype is medium-sized. This beta chain came through as a stray read in a library set up for alpha chains, and its size says little. This chain joins TRBV6-5 and TRBJ1-5; D gene ambiguous. This CDR3 is 16 amino acids long. CDR1 and CDR2 from the germline V gene are MNHEY and SVGAGI. The V end was cut by 6 bases, the J end by 2 bases, with 17 bases between. The CDR3 reads CASSPGPRVGNQPQHF. The DNA of the CDR3 is TGTGCCAGCAGCCCTGGACCCCGGGTAGGCAATCAGCCCCAGCATTTT.

This clonotype came up once. Possible read error: a much larger clone is one base away. A library made for alpha chains picked up this beta chain off target, so its size means little. The chain uses TRBV7-8 and TRBJ2-1; TRBD2 agrees at 8 bases. The length of the CDR3 is 14 residues. V lost 7 bases and J lost 6; bases outside the gene matches: 8. In germline, CDR1 is SGHVS, CDR2 FQNEAQ. The CDR3 loop reads CASIPGGVSNEQFF. In DNA, the CDR3 is TGTGCCAGCATCCCCGGGGGGGTGTCCAATGAGCAGTTCTTC.

This clonotype was recorded at least ten times. Found in a library prepared for alpha chains, this beta chain is an off-target read, and its abundance has little meaning. The V gene is TRBV20-1, the J gene TRBJ1-3, with a weak D call TRBD1 (6 bases). This CDR3 comprises 16 residues. The V end was cut by 1 base, the J end by 13 bases, with 26 bases between. The germline V gene has CDR1 DFQATT and CDR2 SNEGSKA (reference sequence). Here the CDR3 DNA reads TGCAGTGCTAGAGTCGCGTTCGGCAGGGGAGTCGGCGGTATATATTTT. Protein product: CSARVAFGRGVGGIYF.

At least ten counts were recorded for this clonotype. This beta chain turned up in a library designed for alpha chains; as an off-target read, its abundance says little. The rearrangement uses TRBV30 and TRBJ2-4; 7 bases align to TRBD2. The CDR3 spans 14 residues. Germline assignment: CDR1 GTSNPN and CDR2 SVGIG (reference sequence). Trimming took 4 bases from V and 4 from J; bases not matched to a gene: 7. CDR3 loop: CAWMVGGTKNIQYF. DNA for the CDR3: TGTGCCTGGATGGTCGGGGGGACTAAAAACATTCAGTACTTC. Drawing the rest from reference TRBV30 and TRBJ2-4, the complete variable domain is SQTIHQWPATLVQPVGSPLSLECTVEGTSNPNLYWYRQAAGRGLQLLFYSVGIGQISSEVPQNLSASRPQDRQFILSSKKLLLSDSGFYLCAWMVGGTKNIQYFGAGTRLSVL.

By its share, this clonotype is medium-sized. Being off target in a library aimed at alpha chains, this beta chain has a size of little meaning. The chain couples TRBV7-2 to TRBJ1-2, with TRBD1 matching over 7 bases. The CDR3 covers 14 residues. V shed 5 bases and J 0 bases; nucleotides not matched to a gene: 3. CDR1 and CDR2 from the germline V gene are SGHTA and FQGNSA. CDR3 amino acids: CASSVGTANYGYTF. Written as DNA, the CDR3 is TGTGCCAGCAGCGTAGGGACAGCTAACTATGGCTACACCTTC. The whole variable domain, remainder taken from reference TRBV7-2 and TRBJ1-2, is GAGVSQSPSNKVTEKGKDVELRCDPISGHTALYWYRQSLGQGLEFLIYFQGNSAPDKSGLPSDRFSAERTGGSVSTLTIQRTQQEDSAVYLCASSVGTANYGYTFGSGTRLTVV.

This clonotype was seen more than once but under ten times. This beta chain is a stray read from a library made for alpha chains; its abundance is not meaningful. The rearrangement links TRBV6-2 or TRBV6-3 to TRBJ2-1, with unresolved D. The germline V and J ends were trimmed by 3 bases and 4 bases, with 7 bases remaining between them. Germline V lookup: CDR1 MNHEY, CDR2 SVGEGT. The CDR3 spans 13 residues. CDR3 nucleotides: TGTGCCAGCAGTTATCAGCTTTACAATGAGCAGTTCTTC. Amino acids: CASSYQLYNEQFF.

This clonotype was picked up many times. This beta chain was picked up by a library intended for alpha chains and is off target, so its count carries little meaning. The chain recombines TRBV30 with TRBJ1-5; 9 bases agree with TRBD1. This CDR3 is 14 amino acids long. Unmatched junction bases numbered 6, after V lost 4 bases and J lost 5 bases. From germline, CDR1 is GTSNPN and CDR2 SVGIG (reference sequence). This CDR3 reads CAWNRGLGDQPQHF. CDR3 nucleotides: TGTGCCTGGAACAGGGGGCTAGGGGATCAGCCCCAGCATTTT.

This clonotype has a count of ten or more. Found in a library prepared for alpha chains, this beta chain is an off-target read, and its abundance has little meaning. The rearrangement joins TRBV27 to TRBJ1-2; tentatively, D is TRBD1 (5 bases). Trimming pared 5 bases from V and 5 bases from J, leaving 18 bases between. Looked up from germline, CDR1 is MNHEY and CDR2 is SMNVEV (reference sequence). This CDR3 comprises 15 residues. The CDR3 DNA sequence: TGTGCCAGCAGTGGGGTCCGGGACCACTTATATGGCTACACCTTC. As protein: CASSGVRDHLYGYTF.

This clonotype was counted many times. This beta chain is off target for a library built for alpha chains, so its abundance means little. This chain connects TRBV28 to TRBJ2-4; 10 nucleotides line up with TRBD1. V lost 6 bases, J lost 1 base, and 6 bases stayed unmatched. Germline lookup yields CDR1 MDHEN and CDR2 SYDVKM. The CDR3 has 16 amino acids. The CDR3 protein is CASRETGGRAKNIQYF. The CDR3, as DNA: TGTGCCAGCAGGGAGACAGGGGGCAGGGCCAAAAACATTCAGTACTTC.

Within the sample, this clonotype is medium-sized. This beta chain appears as a stray read in a library generated for alpha chains; its size is not informative. The chain uses TRBV27 and TRBJ2-7; 7 bases map to TRBD1. Germline V gene data show CDR1 as MNHEY and CDR2 as SMNVEV (reference sequence). Losses at the gene ends were 7 bases for V and 1 base for J; bases not matched to a gene: 7. This CDR3 is built from 14 residues. CDR3 in amino acids: CASIKGAQSYEQYF. In DNA, the CDR3 is TGTGCCAGCATTAAGGGGGCGCAGTCCTACGAGCAGTACTTC.